These 20 T cell receptor beta chains originate from one sample sequenced in a study of CD8 T cells in ankylosing spondylitis. TCRdb processed the 5' RACE reads anew with MiXCR; each CDR3 protein has one entry. The sample consists of approximately 220,000 distinct CDR3 sequences, about 10% of them appearing once. The sample comprised blood, either unsorted or a sorted T cell fraction (not recorded which). The receptors shown here come from a male donor with ankylosing spondylitis or in good health (not recorded which).

The chain recombines TRBV30 with TRBJ2-2; a possible D gene is TRBD2 (5 bases). CDR1 is GTSNPN, CDR2 SVGIG, per germline (reference sequence). V gave up 3 bases and J gave up 8 bases, with 16 bases separating them. The CDR3 runs 14 residues. The CDR3 reads CAWSLRRGEGELFF. The CDR3 region has the DNA TGTGCCTGGAGCCTCCGTCGGGGAGAGGGGGAGCTGTTTTTT. The full variable domain, its missing parts supplied by reference TRBV30 and TRBJ2-2, is SQTIHQWPATLVQPVGSPLSLECTVEGTSNPNLYWYRQAAGRGLQLLFYSVGIGQISSEVPQNLSASRPQDRQFILSSKKLLLSDSGFYLCAWSLRRGEGELFFGEGSRLTVL.

This clonotype was observed a single time. The chain recombines TRBV5-1 with TRBJ2-2; 10 nucleotides agree with TRBD2. The CDR3 consists of 17 residues. Germline CDR1 reads SGHRS; CDR2 reads YFSETQ. V dropped 1 base and J dropped 1; count of bases not matched to a gene: 4. In nucleotides, the CDR3 is TGCGCCAGCAGCTTGACTAGCGGGGCCCAGAACACCGGGGAGCTGTTTTTT. As protein: CASSLTSGAQNTGELFF.

Ten or more counts support this clonotype. The chain carries TRBV28 and TRBJ2-1, with TRBD1 as a possible D gene (6 bases). In germline, CDR1 is MDHEN, CDR2 SYDVKM. This CDR3 spans 14 amino acids. Trimming took off 7 bases at V and 9 bases at J, with 19 bases between the two ends. The CDR3 reads CASTMNRVELEQFF. The CDR3 bases are TGTGCCAGCACAATGAACAGGGTAGAGCTTGAGCAGTTCTTC.

V and J are TRBV6-5 and TRBJ2-7, with TRBD1 as a possible D gene (6 bases). Germline assignment: CDR1 MNHEY and CDR2 SVGAGI. V was trimmed by 4 bases and J by 0 bases, leaving 10 bases between them. The CDR3 is made up of 14 amino acids. CDR3 residues: CASSFRTDSYEQYF. The CDR3 bases are TGTGCCAGCAGTTTCCGGACAGACTCCTACGAGCAGTACTTC.

This clonotype came up many times. CDR3 protein: CASSQEVGPQHF. In DNA, the CDR3 is TGTGCCAGCAGCCAAGAGGTGGGGCCCCAGCATTTT. This chain joins TRBV3-1 and TRBJ1-5, with no clear D. Deletions cut 0 bases from V and 9 bases from J, with 6 bases between. CDR1 is LGHDT and CDR2 is YNNKEL in the germline V gene (reference sequence). CDR3 size: 12 residues.

Ten or more counts support this clonotype. The V call is TRBV3-1, the J call TRBJ1-1, with a weak D call TRBD1 (5 bases). Trimming removed 4 bases at V and 0 bases at J, with 9 bases between. From germline, CDR1 is LGHDT and CDR2 YNNKEL (reference sequence). This CDR3 is 14 amino acids long. The chain's CDR3 is CASSLQGVNTEAFF. The CDR3 DNA reads TGTGCCAGCAGCCTTCAGGGTGTGAACACTGAAGCTTTCTTT.

This clonotype was seen only a few times. The chain uses TRBV2 and TRBJ1-2, with a weak D call TRBD1 (5 bases). V lost 6 bases to trimming and J lost 1 base, with 18 bases between them. This CDR3 is built from 16 residues. Germline CDR1 reads SNHLY; CDR2 reads FYNNEI. The CDR3: CASRTPRGAYNYGYTF. In nucleotides, the CDR3 is TGTGCCAGCAGGACCCCCCGCGGGGCGTATAACTATGGCTACACCTTC.

V and J are TRBV10-3 and TRBJ2-3; perhaps TRBD1 as D (5 bases). This CDR3 is built from 14 residues. Germline V CDR1 and CDR2: ENHRY, SYGVKD. V dropped 2 bases and J dropped 1 base, with 7 bases sitting between them. CDR3 nucleotide sequence: TGTGCCATCAGTGAGGCCAGGGGCACAGATACGCAGTATTTT. This encodes CAISEARGTDTQYF.

V usage is TRBV12-5 and J usage is TRBJ1-1, with D possibly being TRBD1 (5 bases). V lost 3 bases and J lost 4, with 9 bases in between. The CDR3 consists of 13 residues. From germline, CDR1 is LGHNT and CDR2 FRNRAP. CDR3 loop: CASGFMGVTEAFF. CDR3 DNA: TGTGCTAGTGGTTTTATGGGGGTCACTGAAGCTTTCTTT.

This clonotype has at least ten counts. This chain uses TRBV9 with TRBJ1-1; TRBD1 aligns across 11 bases. The CDR3 loop spans 17 amino acids. Germline V lookup: CDR1 SGDLS, CDR2 YYNGEE. Trimming removed 0 bases from V and 3 bases from J; junction bases left unmatched: 7. CDR3 coding DNA: TGTGCCAGCAGCGTAGAACCCGGGACAGGGGGACACACTGAAGCTTTCTTT. It specifies CASSVEPGTGGHTEAFF.

This clonotype has more than one count but fewer than ten. The CDR3 nucleotides read TGTGCCAGCAGTAAAGACCAGTTCAATCAGCCCCAGCATTTT. Protein sequence: CASSKDQFNQPQHF. The V and J genes are TRBV12-3 or TRBV12-4 and TRBJ1-5; no firm D call. The V end lost 5 bases, the J end lost 3 bases, and 11 bases lay between the germline ends. The CDR3 has 14 amino acids.

This clonotype was detected many times. This sequence joins TRBV28 and TRBJ1-2; 9 bases match TRBD1. The CDR3 sequence is 14 residues long. The trim removed 7 bases at V and 3 bases at J, leaving 6 bases unmatched. CDR1 and CDR2 from the germline V gene are MDHEN and SYDVKM. The CDR3 coding sequence is TGTGCCAGCATTTCGGGACAGGGATACTATGGCTACACCTTC. This codes for CASISGQGYYGYTF.

This clonotype turned up a few times. An end of the junction does not agree with germline; a read error may underlie this. This chain joins TRBV12-3 or TRBV12-4 and TRBJ2-2, with a tentative D call TRBD2 (5 bases). The CDR3 is 16 residues long. DNA of the CDR3: TGTGCCAGCAGCTTAGGGTCTCTCGGGGACACCGGGGAGCTGTTTTTT. It is translated as CASSLGSLGDTGELFF.

This clonotype was observed many times. The chain is built from TRBV5-1 and TRBJ2-7, with D tentatively TRBD2 (6 bases). CDR3 length: 13 amino acids. With 5 bases removed from V and 2 bases from J, the gap between germline ends came to 11 bases. Germline V gene lookup returns CDR1 SGHRS and CDR2 YFSETQ. The CDR3 is CASRRGTTYEQYF. CDR3 nucleotide sequence: TGCGCCAGCAGACGCGGGACCACCTACGAGCAGTACTTC. Together with reference TRBV5-1 and TRBJ2-7, the CDR3 gives the full variable domain: KAGVTQTPRYLIKTRGQQVTLSCSPISGHRSVSWYQQTPGQGLQFLFEYFSETQRNKGNFPGRFSGRQFSNSRSEMNVSTLELGDSALYLCASRRGTTYEQYFGPGTRLTVT.

The gene calls are TRBV20-1 and TRBJ2-1; 10 positions match TRBD2. CDR3 length: 15 amino acids. After removal of 2 bases from V and 7 bases from J, the junction contained 8 bases not matched to a gene. CDR1 is DFQATT, CDR2 SNEGSKA, per germline (reference sequence). CDR3 residues: CSARPAQRGGNEQFF. The CDR3 coding sequence is TGCAGTGCTAGACCGGCCCAGCGGGGGGGAAATGAGCAGTTCTTC.

In regard to this clonotype: A single base separates this from a much larger clone, so it may be a read error. The chain combines TRBV7-7 with TRBJ2-3, with D perhaps TRBD2 (6 bases). Per the germline V gene, CDR1 is SSHAT and CDR2 is FNYEAQ (reference sequence). CDR3 length equals 14 residues. The CDR3 is CASSMEGNTDTQYF. CDR3 in DNA: TGTGCTAGCAGCATGGAGGGGAACACAGATACGCAGTATTTT.

This clonotype has only a few counts. J is TRBJ1-3 and V is TRBV6-1; tentative D call: TRBD1 (5 bases). Trimming left V 6 bases short and J 6 bases short, with 18 bases between. The CDR3 contains 15 residues. Germline assignment: CDR1 MNHNS and CDR2 SASEGT. The DNA for the CDR3 is TGTGCCAGCAGAGACGGGACGGGCCGGCAAAACACCATATATTTT. It yields the protein CASRDGTGRQNTIYF.

This clonotype was seen many times. The rearrangement uses TRBV20-1 and TRBJ2-3; D is possibly TRBD2 (6 bases). Trimming pared 3 bases from V and 8 bases from J, leaving 18 bases between. CDR1 is DFQATT and CDR2 is SNEGSKA in the germline V gene (reference sequence). The CDR3 contains 14 residues. The CDR3, as DNA: TGCAGTGCTAGCGGGACTGCACAATTCGCTACGCAGTATTTT. It codes for CSASGTAQFATQYF.

This clonotype was detected ten times or more. The rearrangement joins TRBV5-1 to TRBJ2-2, with 7 bases matching TRBD1. With 2 bases clipped from V and 6 bases from J, the junction kept 7 bases outside the gene matches. Germline V gives CDR1 SGHRS, CDR2 YFSETQ. This CDR3 spans 15 amino acids. The CDR3 here is CASSLRQGGSGELFF. CDR3 DNA: TGCGCCAGCAGCTTAAGACAGGGTGGCTCCGGGGAGCTGTTTTTT.

This clonotype was counted between two and nine times. The gene calls are TRBV4-2 and TRBJ1-2, with D maybe TRBD1 (6 bases). This CDR3 spans 14 amino acids. Germline V gene lookup returns CDR1 LGHNA and CDR2 YNFKEQ. V gave up 1 base and J gave up 8 bases, with 14 bases separating them. In DNA form, the CDR3 reads TGTGCCAGCAGCCAAGGATGGGGGGCTAGGGGCTACACCTTC. It specifies CASSQGWGARGYTF.